The clone carrying this TCR beta chain came up many times. The antigen remains undetermined. This record belongs to a study of neurological immune-mediated disorders. The cDNA was synthesized by 5'RACE incorporating 10-nucleotide random UMIs. TCRdb reprocessed the 5' RACE reads with MiXCR, giving one entry per CDR3 protein. The sample holds 53,000 or so distinct CDR3 sequences, 12% seen once. V gave up 3 bases and J gave up 10 bases; unmatched junction bases: 11. The germline CDR1 and CDR2 sequences are MDHEN and SYDVKM. CDR3 size: 15 residues. Study-level results: Expanded clones shared no CDR3 amino acid sequences across subjects, suggesting private repertoires in all groups. The level of TCR clonal expansion was highest in patients with HTLV-1-associated myelopathy and lowest in multiple sclerosis, where it fell below the level seen in healthy controls.

Sequenced sample: PBMCs. The source is a woman in her sixties with HTLV-1-associated myelopathy (HAM/TSP). The rearrangement uses TRBV28 and TRBJ2-1; 8 nucleotides line up with TRBD2. For the CDR3, the DNA is TGTGCCAGCAGTTTCTCCCGAGCGGGAGCTGAAGAGCAGTTCTTC. Its translation is CASSFSRAGAEEQFF.